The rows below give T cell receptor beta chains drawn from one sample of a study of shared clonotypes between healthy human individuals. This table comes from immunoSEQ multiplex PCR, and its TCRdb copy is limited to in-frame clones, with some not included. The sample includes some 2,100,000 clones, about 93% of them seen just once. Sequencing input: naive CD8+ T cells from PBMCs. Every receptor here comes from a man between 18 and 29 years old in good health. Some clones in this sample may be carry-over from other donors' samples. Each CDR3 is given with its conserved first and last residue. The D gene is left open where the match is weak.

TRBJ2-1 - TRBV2 CALQGEVSYNEQFF
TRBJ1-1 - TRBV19 CASSIAGIMNTEAFF
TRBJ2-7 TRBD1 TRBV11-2 CASNNRGTGSYEQYF
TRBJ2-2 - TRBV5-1 CASSLAQITGELFF
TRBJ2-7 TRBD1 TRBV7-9 CASSHRDRGLYEQYF
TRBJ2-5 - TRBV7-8 CASSSPWPGERGETQYF
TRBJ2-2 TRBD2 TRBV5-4 CASSTGVLAGFTGELFF
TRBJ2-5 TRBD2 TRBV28 CASSPREDQETQYF
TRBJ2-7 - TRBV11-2 CASSLGGVHYEQYF
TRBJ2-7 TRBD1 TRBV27 CASSGRQGSYEQYF
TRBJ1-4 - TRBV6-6 CASSKGPVTNEKLFF
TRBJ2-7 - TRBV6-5 CASSYVRASYEQYF
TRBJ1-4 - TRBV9 CASSAHQTREKLFF
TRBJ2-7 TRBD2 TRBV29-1 CSVGLAGFSYEQYF
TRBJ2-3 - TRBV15 CATSGRDRDTDTQYF